Presented here are 5 T cell receptor beta chains from one specimen sequenced in a study of blood T cell repertoires in COVID-19. Assay: immunoSEQ multiplex PCR; the TCRdb copy retains only in-frame clones and omits some. Found here are 310,000 or so clones, around nine tenths of them singletons; the top ten hold roughly a tenth. The material sequenced was PBMCs or T cells enriched from blood (not recorded which). The receptors stem from a woman aged 40 to 49 who had recovered from COVID-19.

V and J are TRBV7-6 and TRBJ2-5, with 10 bases matching TRBD2. The germline gives CDR1 SGHVS, CDR2 FNYEAQ. V lost 1 base to trimming and J lost 6 bases; unmatched junction nucleotides: 8. The CDR3 has 16 residues. The DNA of the CDR3 is TGTGCCAGCAGCTTAGGGGCTAGCGGGGGCCAGAAGACCCAGTACTTC. Encoded protein: CASSLGASGGQKTQYF.

The CDR3 DNA follows: TGCAGCGTTGAGGTGCAGAAGAACACTGAAGCTTTCTTT. Encoded protein: CSVEVQKNTEAFF. The rearrangement links TRBV29-1 to TRBJ1-1; D gene unclear. With 3 bases removed from V and 1 base from J, the gap between germline ends came to 9 bases. Germline V lookup: CDR1 SQVTM, CDR2 ANQGSEA. The CDR3 spans 13 residues.

This chain links TRBV5-8 with TRBJ1-2; D may be TRBD1 (6 bases). This CDR3 is 14 amino acids long. CDR1 and CDR2 from the germline V gene are SGHTS and YDEGEE. V lost 4 bases and J 5 bases, leaving 15 bases between the germline ends. This CDR3 reads CASSRTGFLYGYTF. DNA of the CDR3: TGTGCCAGCAGCCGAACAGGGTTCCTATATGGCTACACCTTC.

The chain recombines TRBV7-2 with TRBJ2-1, with TRBD1 matching 7 bases. V was pared by 1 base and J by 7 bases, with 7 bases of the junction left unmatched. CDR1 SGHTA and CDR2 FQGNSA come from the germline V gene. CDR3 length equals 15 residues. CDR3 sequence: CASSLVGGGWNEQFF. CDR3 nucleotides: TGTGCCAGCAGCTTAGTAGGGGGCGGGTGGAATGAGCAGTTCTTC.

This chain connects TRBV5-1 to TRBJ1-2; TRBD1 might be the D (5 bases). Trimming took 4 bases from V and 4 from J, leaving 11 bases between them. Germline V gene data show CDR1 as SGHRS and CDR2 as YFSETQ. This CDR3 comprises 13 residues. CDR3 loop: CASSTQASYGYTF. CDR3 DNA: TGCGCCAGCAGCACACAGGCGTCCTATGGCTACACCTTC.